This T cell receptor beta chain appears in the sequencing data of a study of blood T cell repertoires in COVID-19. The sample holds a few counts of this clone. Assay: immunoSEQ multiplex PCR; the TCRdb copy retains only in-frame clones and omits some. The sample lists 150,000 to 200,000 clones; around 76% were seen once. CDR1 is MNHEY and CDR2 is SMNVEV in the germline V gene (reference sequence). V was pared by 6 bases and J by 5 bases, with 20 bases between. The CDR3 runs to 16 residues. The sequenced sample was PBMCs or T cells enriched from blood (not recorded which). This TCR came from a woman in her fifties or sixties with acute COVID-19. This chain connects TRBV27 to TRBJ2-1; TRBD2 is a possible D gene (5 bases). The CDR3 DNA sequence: TGTGCCAGCAGCAATCGACTTAGCGCCGTTAACAATGAGCAGTTCTTC. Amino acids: CASSNRLSAVNNEQFF.